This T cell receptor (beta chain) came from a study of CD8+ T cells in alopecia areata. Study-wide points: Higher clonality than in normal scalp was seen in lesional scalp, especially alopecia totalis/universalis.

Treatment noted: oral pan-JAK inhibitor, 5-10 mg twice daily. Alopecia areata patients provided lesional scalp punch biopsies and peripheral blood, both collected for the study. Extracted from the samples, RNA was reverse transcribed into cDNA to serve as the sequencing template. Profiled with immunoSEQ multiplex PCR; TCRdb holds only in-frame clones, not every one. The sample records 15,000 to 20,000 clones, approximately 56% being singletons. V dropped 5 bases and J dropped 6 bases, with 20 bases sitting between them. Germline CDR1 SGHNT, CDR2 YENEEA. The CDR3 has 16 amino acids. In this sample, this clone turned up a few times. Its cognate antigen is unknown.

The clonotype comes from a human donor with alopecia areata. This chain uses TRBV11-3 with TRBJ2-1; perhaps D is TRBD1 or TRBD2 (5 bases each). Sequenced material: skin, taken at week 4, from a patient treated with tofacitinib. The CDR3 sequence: CASSEGRLISTNEQFF. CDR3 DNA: TGTGCCAGCAGCGAGGGACGGCTGATTTCTACCAATGAGCAGTTCTTC.